This T cell receptor beta chain came from a study of T cell responses to AZD1222 COVID-19 vaccine. Whole-study results and caveats: Two doses of AZD1222 preceded a rise in Spike-specific TCR breadth and depth. Sampling captured repertoires only after the peak T cell response. Unmutated regions of variants are reportedly targeted by nearly half of spike-specific TCRs.

The protocol was immunoSEQ multiplex PCR, while the TCRdb copy is restricted to in-frame clones and leaves out a portion. The table shows more than 85,000 clones, with 82% occurring only once. CDR1 and CDR2 (germline): KGHSH, LQKENI. The length of the CDR3 is 16 residues. V was cut by 1 base and J by 3 bases, with 13 bases left in between. As for this clone: What it recognizes is unknown.

The genes are TRBV18 and TRBJ1-3; weak D call: TRBD1 (5 bases). Source: peripheral blood, taken on day 0 of AZD1222 vaccination. The receptor's source is an adult in good health. CDR3 nucleotide sequence: TGTGCCAGCTCACCACTCCCGCAGGGAAGTGGAAACACCATATATTTT. Amino acid sequence: CASSPLPQGSGNTIYF.